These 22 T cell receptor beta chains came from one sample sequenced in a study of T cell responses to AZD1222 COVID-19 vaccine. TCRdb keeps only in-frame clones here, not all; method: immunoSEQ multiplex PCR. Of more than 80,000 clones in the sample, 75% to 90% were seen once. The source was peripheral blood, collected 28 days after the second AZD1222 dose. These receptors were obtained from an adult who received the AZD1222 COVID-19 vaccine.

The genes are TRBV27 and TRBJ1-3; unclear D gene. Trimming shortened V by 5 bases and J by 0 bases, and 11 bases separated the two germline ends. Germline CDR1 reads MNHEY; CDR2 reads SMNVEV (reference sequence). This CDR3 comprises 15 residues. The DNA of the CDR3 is TGTGCCAGCAGTCCCACGGGGTTCTCTGGAAACACCATATATTTT. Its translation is CASSPTGFSGNTIYF.

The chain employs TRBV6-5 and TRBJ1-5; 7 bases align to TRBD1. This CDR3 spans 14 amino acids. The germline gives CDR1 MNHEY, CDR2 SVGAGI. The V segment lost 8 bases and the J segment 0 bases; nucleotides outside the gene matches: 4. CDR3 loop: CASWDRNSNQPQHF. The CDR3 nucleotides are TGTGCCAGCTGGGACAGAAATAGCAATCAGCCCCAGCATTTT.

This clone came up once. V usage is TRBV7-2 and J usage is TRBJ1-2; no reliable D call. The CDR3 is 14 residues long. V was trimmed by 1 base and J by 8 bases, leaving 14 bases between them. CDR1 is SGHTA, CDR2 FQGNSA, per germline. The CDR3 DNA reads TGTGCCAGCAGCTTAGACTTCCAAGATATAGGCTACACCTTC. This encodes CASSLDFQDIGYTF. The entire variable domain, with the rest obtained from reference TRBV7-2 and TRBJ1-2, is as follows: GAGVSQSPSNKVTEKGKDVELRCDPISGHTALYWYRQSLGQGLEFLIYFQGNSAPDKSGLPSDRFSAERTGGSVSTLTIQRTQQEDSAVYLCASSLDFQDIGYTFGSGTRLTVV.

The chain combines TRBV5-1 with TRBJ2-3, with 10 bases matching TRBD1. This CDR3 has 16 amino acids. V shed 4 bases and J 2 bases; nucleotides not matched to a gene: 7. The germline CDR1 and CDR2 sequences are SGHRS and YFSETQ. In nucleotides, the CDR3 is TGCGCCAGCAGCCCGGGGACAGGGGCTTCCACAGATACGCAGTATTTT. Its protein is CASSPGTGASTDTQYF.

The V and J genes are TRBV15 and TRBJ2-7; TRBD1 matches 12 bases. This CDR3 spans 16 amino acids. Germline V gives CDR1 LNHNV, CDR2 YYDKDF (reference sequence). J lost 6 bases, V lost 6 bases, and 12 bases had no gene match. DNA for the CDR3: TGTGCCACCAGTCCAACCCCCGGGACAGGGGGCTTCGAGCAGTACTTC. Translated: CATSPTPGTGGFEQYF.

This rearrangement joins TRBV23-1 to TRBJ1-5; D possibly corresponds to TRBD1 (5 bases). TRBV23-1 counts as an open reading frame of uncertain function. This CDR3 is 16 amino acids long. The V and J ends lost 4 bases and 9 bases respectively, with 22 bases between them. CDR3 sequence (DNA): TGCGCCAGCAGTCTTTGCAGGCCCCGAGGGGTCGGGCCCCAGCATTTT. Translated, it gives CASSLCRPRGVGPQHF.

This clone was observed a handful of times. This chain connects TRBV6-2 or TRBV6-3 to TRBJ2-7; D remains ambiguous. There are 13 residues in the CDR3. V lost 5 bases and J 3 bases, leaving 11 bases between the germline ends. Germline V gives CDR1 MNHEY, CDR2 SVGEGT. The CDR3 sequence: CASSKDGNYEQYF. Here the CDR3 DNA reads TGTGCCAGCAGTAAGGACGGAAACTACGAGCAGTACTTC.

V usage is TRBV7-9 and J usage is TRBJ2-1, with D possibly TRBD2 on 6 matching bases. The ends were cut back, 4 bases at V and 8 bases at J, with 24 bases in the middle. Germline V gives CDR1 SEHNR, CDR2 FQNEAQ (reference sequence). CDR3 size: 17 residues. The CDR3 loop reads CASSSLGSGAADDEQFF. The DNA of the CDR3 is TGTGCCAGCAGCTCACTGGGGTCGGGAGCGGCGGACGATGAGCAGTTCTTC.

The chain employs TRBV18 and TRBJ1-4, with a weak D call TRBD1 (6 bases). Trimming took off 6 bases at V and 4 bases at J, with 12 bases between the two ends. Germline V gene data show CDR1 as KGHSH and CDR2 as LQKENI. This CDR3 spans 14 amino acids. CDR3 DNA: TGTGCCAGCTCCCTCCAACAGGGTAATGAAAAACTGTTTTTT. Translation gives CASSLQQGNEKLFF.

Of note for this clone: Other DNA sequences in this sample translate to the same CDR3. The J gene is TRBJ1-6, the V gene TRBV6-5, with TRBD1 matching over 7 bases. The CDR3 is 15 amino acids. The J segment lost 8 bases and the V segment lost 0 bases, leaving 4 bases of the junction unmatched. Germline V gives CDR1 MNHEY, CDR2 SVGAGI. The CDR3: CASSYSGRGDSPLHF. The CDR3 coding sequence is TGTGCCAGCAGTTACTCGGGCAGGGGGGATTCACCCCTCCACTTT.

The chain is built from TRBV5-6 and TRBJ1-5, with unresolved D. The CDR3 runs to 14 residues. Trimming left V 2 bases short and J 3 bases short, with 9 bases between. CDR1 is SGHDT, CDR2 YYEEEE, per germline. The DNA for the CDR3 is TGTGCCAGCAGCTTTTGGGAGGACAATCAGCCCCAGCATTTT. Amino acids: CASSFWEDNQPQHF.

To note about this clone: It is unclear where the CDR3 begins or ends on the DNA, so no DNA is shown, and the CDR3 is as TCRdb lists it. This chain's CDR3 is CASSSSGRAGTEAFF. The rearrangement uses TRBV19 and TRBJ1-1. Germline V lookup: CDR1 LNHDA, CDR2 SQIVND (reference sequence). Including both end residues, the CDR3 is 15 amino acids long.

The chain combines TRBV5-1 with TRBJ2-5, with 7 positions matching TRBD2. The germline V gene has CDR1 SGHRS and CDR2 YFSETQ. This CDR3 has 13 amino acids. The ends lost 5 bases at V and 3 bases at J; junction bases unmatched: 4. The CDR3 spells CASSPTSEETQYF. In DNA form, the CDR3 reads TGCGCCAGCAGTCCTACTAGCGAAGAGACCCAGTACTTC.

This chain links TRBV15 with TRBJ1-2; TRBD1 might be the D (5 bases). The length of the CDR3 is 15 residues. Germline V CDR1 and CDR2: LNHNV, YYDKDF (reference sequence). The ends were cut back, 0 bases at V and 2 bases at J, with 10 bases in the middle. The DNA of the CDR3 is TGTGCCACCAGCAGAGAAGGGGCCTTCAACTATGGCTACACCTTC. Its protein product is CATSREGAFNYGYTF. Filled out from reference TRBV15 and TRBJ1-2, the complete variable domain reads DAMVIQNPRYQVTQFGKPVTLSCSQTLNHNVMYWYQQKSSQAPKLLFHYYDKDFNNEADTPDNFQSRRPNTSFCFLDIRSPGLGDTAMYLCATSREGAFNYGYTFGSGTRLTVV.

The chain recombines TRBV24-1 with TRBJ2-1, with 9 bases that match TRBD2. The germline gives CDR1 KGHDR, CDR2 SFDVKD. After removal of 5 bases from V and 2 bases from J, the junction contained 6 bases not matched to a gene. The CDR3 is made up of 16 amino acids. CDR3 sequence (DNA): TGTGCCACCAGTGGGTCAGCTAGCGGGGCCTACAATGAGCAGTTCTTC. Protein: CATSGSASGAYNEQFF.

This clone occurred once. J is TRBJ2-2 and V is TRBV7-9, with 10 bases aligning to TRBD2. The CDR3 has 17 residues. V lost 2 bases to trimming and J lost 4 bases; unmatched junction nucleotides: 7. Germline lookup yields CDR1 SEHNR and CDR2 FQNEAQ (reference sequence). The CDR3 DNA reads TGTGCCAGCAGCTTAAGCCCGGGACTAGCGACCACCGGGGAGCTGTTTTTT. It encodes CASSLSPGLATTGELFF.

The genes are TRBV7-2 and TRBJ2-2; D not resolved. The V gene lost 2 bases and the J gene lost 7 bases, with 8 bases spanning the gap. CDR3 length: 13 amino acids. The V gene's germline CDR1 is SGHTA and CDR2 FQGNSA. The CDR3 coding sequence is TGTGCCAGCAGCTTAAGACCCGACGGGGAGCTGTTTTTT. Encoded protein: CASSLRPDGELFF.

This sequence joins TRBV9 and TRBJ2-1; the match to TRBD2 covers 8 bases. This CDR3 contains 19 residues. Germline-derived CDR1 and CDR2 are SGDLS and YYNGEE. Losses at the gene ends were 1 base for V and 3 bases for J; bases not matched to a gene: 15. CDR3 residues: CASSVPAGEGVSGYNEQFF. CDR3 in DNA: TGTGCCAGCAGCGTACCAGCGGGAGAGGGGGTCTCCGGCTACAATGAGCAGTTCTTC.

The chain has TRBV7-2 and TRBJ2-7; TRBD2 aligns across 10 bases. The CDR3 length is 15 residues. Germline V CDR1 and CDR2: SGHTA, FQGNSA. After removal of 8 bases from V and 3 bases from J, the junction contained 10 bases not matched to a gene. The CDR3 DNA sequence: TGTGCCAGCCTTCATGCCCTAGCGGGAGACTACGAGCAGTACTTC. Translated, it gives CASLHALAGDYEQYF.

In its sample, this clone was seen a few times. CDR3 loop: CASNIIGRTGAREQYF. The CDR3 nucleotides are TGTGCCAGCAACATAATTGGTAGGACAGGGGCTAGAGAGCAGTACTTC. V usage is TRBV5-6 and J usage is TRBJ2-7, with TRBD1 matching 9 bases. The V gene end was trimmed by 6 bases and the J gene end by 7 bases; junction bases not matched to a gene: 17. The germline V gene encodes CDR1 SGHDT and CDR2 YYEEEE. The length of the CDR3 is 16 residues.

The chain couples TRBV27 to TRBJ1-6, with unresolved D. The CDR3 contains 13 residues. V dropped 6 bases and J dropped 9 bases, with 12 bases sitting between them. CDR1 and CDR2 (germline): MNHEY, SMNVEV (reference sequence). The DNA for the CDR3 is TGTGCCAGCAGGAGGACCCCCCCTTCACCCCTCCACTTT. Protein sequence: CASRRTPPSPLHF.

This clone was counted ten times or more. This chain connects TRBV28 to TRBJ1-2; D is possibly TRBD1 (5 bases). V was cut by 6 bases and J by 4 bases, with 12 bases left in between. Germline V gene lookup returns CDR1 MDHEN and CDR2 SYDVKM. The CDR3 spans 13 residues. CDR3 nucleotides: TGTGCCAGCAGCCGGCGGGGGTTCTATGGCTACACCTTC. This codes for CASSRRGFYGYTF.